This TCR beta chain was profiled in a study of cytomegalovirus exposure and HLA in healthy donors. Study-level results: In an earlier analysis, productive rearrangement rates for most beta V segments clustered near 87% or 30%.

Details on this clone: The antigen is undetermined.

V lost 4 bases, J lost 0 bases, and 8 bases lay in between. The CDR3 has 14 residues. Germline lookup yields CDR1 MRHNA and CDR2 SNTAGT. PCR primers comprised 60 Vbeta and 13 Jbeta primers. The table came from immunoSEQ multiplex PCR; TCRdb's copy has only in-frame clones and leaves some out. Here the sample spans 100,000 to 150,000 clones, 65% to 80% being singletons. The TCR comes from a woman aged 55 to 70 in good health and CMV-seropositive. The sequencing input was PBMCs. This chain joins TRBV6-4 and TRBJ2-3; a possible D gene is TRBD2 (6 bases). CDR3 sequence (DNA): TGTGCCAGCAGTGCCGGGACTAGCACAGATACGCAGTATTTT. It codes for CASSAGTSTDTQYF.